This T cell receptor (beta chain) was captured by sequencing in a study of radiotherapy plus CTLA-4 blockade in lung cancer. Study background: Objective responses occurred in 15% to 20% of patients; around 30% had disease control.

On this clone itself: Antigen: not known.

General study findings and limits: It was early blood T cell clone dynamics, with interferon-beta, that reportedly best predicted response. In blood, after radiotherapy plus ipilimumab, tumor-derived TCR clones expanded.

Those patients who had chemo-refractory metastatic non-small-cell lung cancer were given focal radiation along with CTLA-4 blockade through ipilimumab. Germline lookup yields CDR1 SNHLY and CDR2 FYNNEI. Trimming shortened V by 4 bases and J by 0 bases, and 10 bases separated the two germline ends. This CDR3 has 14 amino acids. Data came from immunoSEQ multiplex PCR; TCRdb stores just in-frame clones and leaves some out. Of roughly 100,000 clones detected, 85% to 90% appear once; the ten largest clones hold 2% to 3%. This sequence joins TRBV2 and TRBJ2-7, with no clear D. The input for sequencing was peripheral blood, taken from a patient treated with radiotherapy plus ipilimumab. This receptor was taken from a human donor with non-small cell lung cancer that progressed on radiotherapy plus ipilimumab. Some clones in this sample may be carry-over from other donors' samples. CDR3 sequence (DNA): TGTGCCAGCAGTGCACATTACCACTCCTACGAGCAGTACTTC. This gives the protein CASSAHYHSYEQYF.